The 3 T cell receptor beta chains below come from one sample, sequenced in a study of molecular identifiers for immune sequencing clone quantification. TCRdb redid the calling of the PCR reads with MiXCR, one entry per CDR3 protein. The table records 100,000 or so distinct CDR3 sequences, 35% of them present only once. Sequenced sample: naive CD8+ T cells from blood, with Jurkat cell RNA spiked in. The subset is: FACS-sorted CD8+CD4-CCR7+CD45RA+ naive T cells. These receptors were collected from a human donor in good health. Some libraries in this study had Jurkat cell RNA spiked in.

This clonotype was found a few times. The rearrangement joins TRBV29-1 to TRBJ1-2; D call uncertain. This CDR3 spans 11 amino acids. The germline gives CDR1 SQVTM, CDR2 ANQGSEA. The V end lost 2 bases, the J end lost 0 bases, and 1 base lay between the germline ends. CDR3 region: CSVEPNYGYTF. Here the CDR3 DNA reads TGCAGCGTTGAACCTAACTATGGCTACACCTTC.

Concerning this clonotype: This may stem from a read error, because a much larger clone lies one nucleotide away. CDR3 protein: CASSQNEKLLF. The CDR3, as DNA: TGTGCCAGCAGCCAAAATGAAAAACTGTTATTT. The rearrangement uses TRBV7-8 and TRBJ1-4; no definite D call. This CDR3 spans 11 amino acids. The germline CDR1 and CDR2 sequences are SGHVS and FQNEAQ. Drawing the rest from reference TRBV7-8 and TRBJ1-4, the complete variable domain is GAGVSQSPRYKVAKRGQDVALRCDPISGHVSLFWYQQALGQGPEFLTYFQNEAQLDKSGLPSDRFFAERPEGSVSTLKIQRTQQEDSAVYLCASSQNEKLLFGSGTQLSVL.

This clonotype was recorded once. This chain links TRBV12-3 or TRBV12-4 with TRBJ1-6; tentatively, D is TRBD1 (5 bases). This CDR3 has 17 amino acids. Trimming cost V 8 bases and J 0 bases, with 17 bases left between them. The CDR3 here is CASGHGPLGSYNSPLHF. The CDR3 DNA follows: TGTGCCAGCGGACACGGCCCGTTAGGCTCCTATAATTCACCCCTCCACTTT.